The 25 T cell receptor beta chains presented below share a single source sample, sequenced in a study of T cells and Merkel cell carcinoma outcomes. Sequencing used immunoSEQ multiplex PCR; TCRdb keeps in-frame clones, though not all of them. The sample has over 5,500 clones, around 91% seen once. Sequences were obtained from tumor tissue from Merkel cell carcinoma. These receptors were taken from a human donor with Merkel cell carcinoma.

The genes are TRBV7-9 and TRBJ2-2; D gene uncertain. The CDR3 is 14 residues long. With 4 bases removed from V and 1 base from J, the gap between germline ends came to 7 bases. The V gene's germline CDR1 is SEHNR and CDR2 FQNEAQ (reference sequence). This CDR3 is CASSSVGNTGELFF. The CDR3 coding sequence is TGTGCCAGCAGCTCAGTGGGGAACACCGGGGAGCTGTTTTTT.

This clone occurred once. The J gene is TRBJ2-3, the V gene TRBV11-2, with TRBD2 matching over 13 bases. The length of the CDR3 is 17 residues. Germline assignment: CDR1 SGHAT and CDR2 FQNNGV. J lost 10 bases, V lost 4 bases, and 14 bases had no gene match. The CDR3 region is CASSSTAGLAGAWSQYF. The CDR3 DNA is TGTGCCAGCAGCTCAACTGCCGGACTAGCGGGGGCTTGGTCGCAGTATTTT.

The chain joins TRBV30 to TRBJ1-4, with D tentatively TRBD1 (6 bases). The CDR3 has 14 residues. From germline, CDR1 is GTSNPN and CDR2 SVGIG (reference sequence). The V gene lost 0 bases and the J gene lost 8 bases, with 13 bases spanning the gap. The CDR3 DNA follows: TGTGCCTGGAGTGTGGGTAGGGGGATGGAAAAACTGTTTTTT. This encodes CAWSVGRGMEKLFF.

The gene calls are TRBV7-3 and TRBJ2-1; TRBD1 agrees at 9 bases. CDR1 SGHTA and CDR2 FQGTGA come from the germline V gene. V lost 5 bases to trimming and J lost 7 bases; unmatched junction nucleotides: 6. This CDR3 region has 14 residues. CDR3 region: CASSDTGGWNEQFF. The CDR3 DNA reads TGTGCCAGCAGCGACACAGGGGGCTGGAATGAGCAGTTCTTC.

This clone was seen once. The junction does not match germline at one end; this may be a read error. The chain recombines TRBV27 with TRBJ2-7, with D hard to call. This CDR3 has 16 residues. The V gene's germline CDR1 is MNHEY and CDR2 SMNVEV (reference sequence). CDR3 region: CANSLGMKTCSYEQYF. For the CDR3, the DNA is TGTGCCAACAGTTTAGGGATGAAAACATGCTCCTACGAGCAGTACTTC.

The genes are TRBV7-9 and TRBJ2-2, with D perhaps TRBD1 (6 bases). The CDR3 spans 15 residues. Germline values: CDR1 SEHNR, CDR2 FQNEAQ (reference sequence). Trimming left V 9 bases short and J 5 bases short, with 19 bases between. Written as DNA, the CDR3 is TGTGCCAGAGAGCCTACAGGGAATGGGACCGGGGAGCTGTTTTTT. Translation gives CAREPTGNGTGELFF.

The chain joins TRBV27 to TRBJ2-7; D is perhaps TRBD1 (5 bases). Trimming stripped 6 bases from V and 2 bases from J, with 11 bases between. This CDR3 has 13 residues. The germline CDR1 and CDR2 sequences are MNHEY and SMNVEV (reference sequence). As DNA, the CDR3 is TGTGCCAGCAGCTTAGGGGTGACCTACGAGCAGTACTTC. Translation gives CASSLGVTYEQYF.

The chain carries TRBV7-9 and TRBJ2-7; D is ambiguous. V was pared by 5 bases and J by 1 base, with 12 bases between. The CDR3 extends over 14 amino acids. The germline CDR1 and CDR2 sequences are SEHNR and FQNEAQ (reference sequence). CDR3 protein: CASSESPPSYEQYF. In DNA form, the CDR3 reads TGTGCCAGCAGCGAGTCCCCCCCATCCTACGAGCAGTACTTC.

The chain combines TRBV11-2 with TRBJ2-5, with a weak D call TRBD2 (6 bases). This CDR3 contains 17 residues. V was pared by 5 bases and J by 2 bases, with 21 bases between. Germline lookup yields CDR1 SGHAT and CDR2 FQNNGV. Here the CDR3 reads CASSLGSRRGTQETQYF. The CDR3 region has the DNA TGTGCCAGCAGCCTTGGGTCTCGGAGGGGAACTCAAGAGACCCAGTACTTC.

The J gene is TRBJ2-7, the V gene TRBV6-5; D gene unclear. Germline CDR1 is MNHEY and CDR2 is SVGAGI. V lost 2 bases, J lost 5 bases, and 7 bases lay in between. CDR3 length equals 12 residues. The CDR3 is CASSYRSNEQYV. The DNA for the CDR3 is TGTGCCAGCAGTTACCGTTCTAACGAGCAGTACGTC.

The gene calls are TRBV7-8 and TRBJ2-7; 8 bases fit TRBD2. The V gene end was trimmed by 5 bases and the J gene end by 4 bases; junction bases not matched to a gene: 16. CDR1 is SGHVS, CDR2 FQNEAQ, per germline. The CDR3 consists of 17 residues. The CDR3, as DNA: TGTGCCAGCAGCGTCAAGGGTGGCGGGGGGCCGCTTTACGAGCAGTACGTC. Its protein is CASSVKGGGGPLYEQYV.

The CDR3 sequence is CAWSNSEQPQHF. CDR3 sequence (DNA): TGTGCCTGGAGTAACAGCGAGCAGCCCCAGCATTTT. This chain links TRBV30 with TRBJ1-5; D not certain. The germline V and J ends were trimmed by 2 bases and 7 bases, with 9 bases remaining between them. The germline CDR1 and CDR2 sequences are GTSNPN and SVGIG (reference sequence). CDR3 length equals 12 residues.

For this clone: At one of its ends the junction is not consistent with the germline gene, which may arise from a read error. This chain links TRBV18 with TRBJ2-5; possible D gene TRBD2, 5 bases. CDR3 length: 17 residues. Germline V gene sequence: CDR1 KGHSH, CDR2 LQKENI. The CDR3 is CDSSPPYDTGKQETQYF. Here the CDR3 DNA reads TGTGACAGCTCACCGCCGTACGACACGGGGAAACAAGAGACCCAGTACTTC.

The chain has TRBV21-1 and TRBJ1-6; the DNA was not compared with TRBD1, the D call given in the table. TRBV21-1 is classified as a pseudogene. The CDR3 is 16 amino acids. The CDR3 DNA is TGTGCCAGCAGCAAAGAAAGGCACAGGGAAGATTCACCCCTCCACTTT. This translates into CASSKERHREDSPLHF.

This chain connects TRBV9 to TRBJ2-3; D gene uncertain. The J call is doubtful: the DNA matches TRBJ1-5 better. Germline V lookup: CDR1 SGDLS, CDR2 YYNGEE. This CDR3 has 15 amino acids. This CDR3 is CASSVDSSSTDTQHF. The CDR3 region has the DNA TGTGCCAGCAGCGTAGACAGTTCTAGCACAGATACGCAGCATTTT.

The rearrangement joins TRBV7-6 to TRBJ2-1, with D possibly TRBD1 on 6 matching bases. Germline-derived CDR1 and CDR2 are SGHVS and FNYEAQ. Trimming cost V 5 bases and J 8 bases, with 7 bases left between them. The CDR3 is 11 residues long. CDR3 DNA sequence: TGTGCCAGCAGCAACAGGGATGAGCAGTTCTTC. Its translation is CASSNRDEQFF. The full variable domain, completed using reference TRBV7-6 and TRBJ2-1, is GAGVSQSPRYKVTKRGQDVALRCDPISGHVSLYWYRQALGQGPEFLTYFNYEAQQDKSGLPNDRFSAERPEGSISTLTIQRTEQRDSAMYRCASSNRDEQFFGPGTRLTVL.

The V and J genes are TRBV19 and TRBJ2-3; D ambiguous. The CDR3 has 12 residues. V lost 10 bases and J lost 6, with 14 bases in between. The germline CDR1 and CDR2 sequences are LNHDA and SQIVND (reference sequence). The CDR3 loop reads CATKVTADTQYF. CDR3 sequence (DNA): TGTGCCACCAAGGTGACCGCCGATACGCAGTATTTT.

Worth noting for this clone: The junction departs from the called germline gene at one end, perhaps through a read error. The chain joins TRBV12-5 to TRBJ1-5, with D unclear. CDR1 is LGHNT, CDR2 FRNRAP, per germline. This CDR3 region has 13 residues. The CDR3 reads CASGLDAYQPQHF. CDR3 nucleotides: TGTGCTAGTGGGTTGGACGCTTATCAGCCCCAGCATTTT.

This rearrangement joins TRBV9 to TRBJ2-7; the match to TRBD1 covers 10 bases. Germline-derived CDR1 and CDR2 are SGDLS and YYNGEE. The V gene end was trimmed by 0 bases and the J gene end by 3 bases; junction bases not matched to a gene: 6. The CDR3 runs to 16 residues. The CDR3 is CASSVDLRDRGYEQYV. Written as DNA, the CDR3 is TGTGCCAGCAGCGTAGATTTACGGGACAGGGGCTACGAGCAGTACGTC.

J is TRBJ2-2 and V is TRBV6-1; no clear D gene. V dropped 1 base and J dropped 4 bases, with 7 bases sitting between them. The germline V gene encodes CDR1 MNHNS and CDR2 SASEGT. The CDR3 extends over 14 amino acids. CDR3 DNA sequence: TGTGCCAGCAGTGAAGGGCGCGGCACCGGGGAGCTGTTTTTT. This translates into CASSEGRGTGELFF.

The CDR3 sequence is CASSPKSGAGGTGELFF. CDR3 sequence (DNA): TGTGCCAGCAGTCCGAAGTCGGGGGCCGGGGGCACCGGGGAGCTGTTTTTT. The gene calls are TRBV7-9 and TRBJ2-2; D tentatively reads TRBD1 or TRBD2 (6 bases each). This CDR3 region has 17 residues. The germline CDR1 and CDR2 sequences are SEHNR and FQNEAQ (reference sequence). V was trimmed by 6 bases and J by 4 bases, leaving 21 bases between them.

The chain has TRBV7-2 and TRBJ2-3, with 7 bases aligning to TRBD2. The CDR3 consists of 13 residues. The V segment lost 5 bases and the J segment 6 bases; nucleotides outside the gene matches: 5. Germline V lookup: CDR1 SGHTA, CDR2 FQGNSA. The CDR3 loop reads CASSPTGRDTQYF. CDR3 sequence (DNA): TGTGCCAGCAGCCCCACCGGGAGGGATACGCAGTATTTT.

The rearrangement joins TRBV27 to TRBJ1-4; D remains unclear. The V gene lost 5 bases and the J gene lost 4 bases, with 8 bases spanning the gap. Germline CDR1 reads MNHEY; CDR2 reads SMNVEV (reference sequence). This CDR3 is 13 amino acids long. The CDR3 region is CASSKRINEKLFF. As DNA, the CDR3 is TGTGCCAGCAGTAAAAGAATTAATGAAAAACTGTTTTTT.

The V gene is TRBV30, the J gene TRBJ2-5; D is unresolved. The CDR3 totals 11 residues. Trimming took 2 bases from V and 5 from J, leaving 6 bases between them. Germline values: CDR1 GTSNPN, CDR2 SVGIG (reference sequence). The CDR3 is CAWSLPETQYF. The CDR3 DNA is TGTGCCTGGAGTTTGCCGGAGACCCAGTACTTC.

The rearrangement joins TRBV11-1 to TRBJ2-5, with 10 bases fitting TRBD1. With V trimmed by 5 bases and J by 4 bases, 4 bases remained unmatched. CDR1 is SGHAT and CDR2 is FQDESV in the germline V gene (reference sequence). The length of the CDR3 is 14 residues. CDR3 nucleotides: TGTGCCAGCAGCCCGGGGGACAGGGGAGAGACCCAGTACTTC. It yields the protein CASSPGDRGETQYF.